The T cell receptor beta chain described here comes from a study of cytomegalovirus exposure and HLA in healthy donors. Points from the study as a whole: Most TCR sequences proved rare, with some public TCRs found in many donors.

The PCR made use of 60 Vbeta and 13 Jbeta primers. TCRdb's table, derived via immunoSEQ multiplex PCR, lists solely in-frame clones and lacks some. In the table there are 95,000 to 110,000 clones, about 81% of which are singletons. Germline CDR1 and CDR2: SGHKS and YYEKEE (reference sequence). The germline V and J ends were trimmed by 4 bases and 5 bases, with 16 bases remaining between them. The CDR3 contains 15 residues. Remarks on this clone: Antigen: not known.

The receptor's source is a man aged 30 to 45 in good health and CMV-seropositive. Input material: PBMCs. The chain combines TRBV5-5 with TRBJ2-1; a weak D match, TRBD2 (5 bases). The CDR3 region is CASSVGINIHNEQFF. In DNA, the CDR3 is TGTGCCAGCAGCGTCGGGATCAACATTCACAATGAGCAGTTCTTC. Variable domain in full (rest from reference TRBV5-5 and TRBJ2-1): DAGVTQSPTHLIKTRGQQVTLRCSPISGHKSVSWYQQVLGQGPQFIFQYYEKEERGRGNFPDRFSARQFPNYSSELNVNALLLGDSALYLCASSVGINIHNEQFFGPGTRLTVL.